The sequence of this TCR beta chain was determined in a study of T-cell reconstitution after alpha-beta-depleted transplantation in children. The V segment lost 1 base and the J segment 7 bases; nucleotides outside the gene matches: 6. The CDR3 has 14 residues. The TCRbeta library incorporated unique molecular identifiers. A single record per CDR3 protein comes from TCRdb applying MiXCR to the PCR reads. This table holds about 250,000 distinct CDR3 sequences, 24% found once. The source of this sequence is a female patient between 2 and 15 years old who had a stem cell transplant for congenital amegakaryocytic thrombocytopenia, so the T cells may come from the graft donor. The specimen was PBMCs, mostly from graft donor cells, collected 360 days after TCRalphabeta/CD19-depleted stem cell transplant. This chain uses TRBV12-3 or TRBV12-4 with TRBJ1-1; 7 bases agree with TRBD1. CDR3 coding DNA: TGTGCCAGCAGTTTAGGTCAGGGGGAAAATGAAGCTTTCTTT. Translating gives CASSLGQGENEAFF.